The 10 T cell receptor beta chains in this list originate from one sample, sequenced in a study of T cell responses to AZD1222 COVID-19 vaccine. Generated by immunoSEQ multiplex PCR, the TCRdb table keeps only in-frame clones and is missing some. This sample carries around 150,000 clones, approximately 90% of them seen once, and the ten largest clones take roughly 2%. The input for sequencing was peripheral blood, taken on day 0 of AZD1222 vaccination. These receptors all come from an adult in good health.

This chain links TRBV9 with TRBJ1-1, with 10 bases that match TRBD1. The V gene end was trimmed by 3 bases and the J gene end by 9 bases; junction bases not matched to a gene: 8. Germline V lookup: CDR1 SGDLS, CDR2 YYNGEE. The CDR3 runs 14 residues. The CDR3, as DNA: TGTGCCAGCAGCGCGTCAGACAGGGGGCCTAAAGCTTTCTTT. Translation: CASSASDRGPKAFF.

This clone was observed a few times. The chain links TRBV19 to TRBJ1-5; 7 bases map to TRBD1. Losses at the gene ends were 6 bases for V and 5 bases for J; bases not matched to a gene: 10. The CDR3 loop spans 15 amino acids. The V gene's germline CDR1 is LNHDA and CDR2 SQIVND (reference sequence). The CDR3 nucleotides read TGTGCCAGTAGGTCAAGGGACAGTCGAGATCAGCCCCAGCATTTT. Translated, it gives CASRSRDSRDQPQHF. Full variable domain (remainder filled in from reference TRBV19 and TRBJ1-5): DGGITQSPKYLFRKEGQNVTLSCEQNLNHDAMYWYRQDPGQGLRLIYYSQIVNDFQKGDIAEGYSVSREKKESFPLTVTSAQKNPTAFYLCASRSRDSRDQPQHFGDGTRLSIL.

The gene calls are TRBV9 and TRBJ1-1; 9 nucleotides align to TRBD1. Germline V lookup: CDR1 SGDLS, CDR2 YYNGEE. The V segment lost 2 bases and the J segment 0 bases; nucleotides outside the gene matches: 5. CDR3 length equals 16 residues. CDR3 sequence (DNA): TGTGCCAGCAGCGTTGGACAGGGGCTCATGAACACTGAAGCTTTCTTT. Translated: CASSVGQGLMNTEAFF.

The V and J genes are TRBV12-3 or TRBV12-4 and TRBJ1-1; the D is unclear. This CDR3 spans 13 amino acids. Trimming left V 7 bases short and J 2 bases short, with 11 bases between. CDR3 DNA: TGTGCCAGCAAGGTAAGGAGTAACACTGAAGCTTTCTTT. Amino acids: CASKVRSNTEAFF.

The chain carries TRBV11-2 and TRBJ1-4; TRBD1 agrees at 7 bases. The V gene end was trimmed by 5 bases and the J gene end by 10 bases; junction bases not matched to a gene: 4. CDR3 length equals 12 residues. Germline V gives CDR1 SGHAT, CDR2 FQNNGV. The CDR3 coding sequence is TGTGCCAGCAGCCCTTGGACAGGAAAACTGTTTTTT. It translates to CASSPWTGKLFF.

The chain carries TRBV25-1 and TRBJ2-5; no clear D. Germline V gene lookup returns CDR1 MGHDK and CDR2 SYGVNS. The CDR3 has 10 residues. V lost 6 bases and J 4 bases, leaving 3 bases between the germline ends. The CDR3 spells CASSRETQYF. In nucleotides, the CDR3 is TGTGCCAGCAGCAGAGAGACCCAGTACTTC. The variable domain in full, completed from reference TRBV25-1 and TRBJ2-5, reads EADIYQTPRYLVIGTGKKITLECSQTMGHDKMYWYQQDPGMELHLIHYSYGVNSTEKGDLSSESTVSRIRTEHFPLTLESARPSHTSQYLCASSRETQYFGPGTRLLVL.

The genes are TRBV7-2 and TRBJ2-5; D unclear. V lost 4 bases, J lost 1 base, and 4 bases lay in between. The CDR3 totals 12 residues. Germline V CDR1 and CDR2: SGHTA, FQGNSA. CDR3 DNA: TGTGCCAGCAGCTCCCGCCAAGAGACCCAGTACTTC. Amino acids: CASSSRQETQYF.

V gene TRBV7-2 combines with J gene TRBJ2-1, with 9 bases lining up with TRBD1. There are 15 residues in the CDR3. Unmatched junction bases numbered 4, after V lost 2 bases and J lost 5 bases. Looked up from germline, CDR1 is SGHTA and CDR2 is FQGNSA. This CDR3 reads CASSLNRGPDNEQFF. The CDR3 DNA reads TGTGCCAGCAGCTTAAACAGGGGGCCAGACAATGAGCAGTTCTTC.

This clone occurred once. This chain joins TRBV23-1 and TRBJ1-4, with D possibly being TRBD1 (5 bases). TRBV23-1 is classed as an ORF, of uncertain function. The CDR3 contains 19 residues. V gave up 4 bases and J gave up 9 bases, with 30 bases separating them. CDR3 amino acids: CASSLPSGVRQKERKKLFF. For the CDR3, the DNA is TGCGCCAGCAGTCTCCCATCGGGGGTCCGGCAGAAAGAGAGGAAAAAACTGTTTTTT.

The chain uses TRBV24-1 and TRBJ2-1; 9 nucleotides align to TRBD1. Germline trimming cut 3 bases from V and 1 base from J; bases unmatched to any gene: 3. This CDR3 has 16 residues. Germline V gene lookup returns CDR1 KGHDR and CDR2 SFDVKD. This CDR3 reads CATSDAGTGSYNEQFF. The CDR3 nucleotides are TGTGCCACCAGTGATGCCGGGACAGGGTCCTACAATGAGCAGTTCTTC.